One and the same sample provided the 24 T cell receptor beta chains below, sequenced in a study of a mutant IDH1 vaccine in newly diagnosed glioma. Time point reported: baseline, week 1 (first vaccination visit). The treatment denotes: pre-vaccination baseline after standard-of-care therapy. Clones were read by immunoSEQ multiplex PCR, and TCRdb kept only the in-frame ones, dropping some. The profile shows around 92,000 clones, 85% to 90% of them singletons. Sequenced here: PBMCs, sampled from a glioma patient treated with radiotherapy, temozolomide or both. All receptors come from a woman aged 50 to 65 with glioma.

The gene calls are TRBV7-9 and TRBJ1-4; TRBD1 aligns across 8 bases. The CDR3 extends over 14 amino acids. V shed 4 bases and J 6 bases; nucleotides not matched to a gene: 4. Germline loops: CDR1 SEHNR, CDR2 FQNEAQ (reference sequence). The CDR3 DNA follows: TGTGCCAGCAGCTATACAGGGGGAGATGAAAAACTGTTTTTT. Translated, it gives CASSYTGGDEKLFF. The whole variable domain, filled in from reference TRBV7-9 and TRBJ1-4, reads DTGVSQNPRHKITKRGQNVTFRCDPISEHNRLYWYRQTLGQGPEFLTYFQNEAQLEKSRLLSDRFSAERPKGSFSTLEIQRTEQGDSAMYLCASSYTGGDEKLFFGSGTQLSVL.

V gene TRBV27 combines with J gene TRBJ1-6; 7 positions agree with TRBD1. CDR3 length: 12 residues. Germline V gives CDR1 MNHEY, CDR2 SMNVEV (reference sequence). Trimming removed 5 bases from V and 14 bases from J; junction bases left unmatched: 6. The CDR3 sequence: CASSGDSRALHF. CDR3 nucleotides: TGTGCCAGCAGTGGGGACAGCAGGGCCCTCCACTTT.

The genes are TRBV29-1 and TRBJ2-7, with 7 nucleotides matching TRBD2. This CDR3 has 14 residues. V shed 5 bases, J shed 0 bases, and the junction held 7 bases outside the gene matches. Germline V CDR1 and CDR2: SQVTM, ANQGSEA. CDR3 in DNA: TGCAGCGTTATTTCTAGCGGCCTCTCCTACGAGCAGTACTTC. It encodes CSVISSGLSYEQYF.

The J gene is TRBJ1-5, the V gene TRBV4-1; D unclear. This CDR3 contains 12 residues. Trimming pared 3 bases from V and 4 bases from J, leaving 4 bases between. Germline CDR1 and CDR2: MGHRA and YSYEKL. CDR3 residues: CASSHPNQPQHF. In DNA form, the CDR3 reads TGCGCCAGCAGCCACCCTAATCAGCCCCAGCATTTT.

This clone was observed once. The rearrangement uses TRBV19 and TRBJ1-3; the D is unclear. Trimming left V 8 bases short and J 4 bases short, with 15 bases between. CDR1 and CDR2 from the germline V gene are LNHDA and SQIVND (reference sequence). The CDR3 contains 14 residues. The CDR3 DNA reads as TGTGCCAGTGATAAGAGGGCCGCCGGAAACACCATATATTTT. Encoded protein: CASDKRAAGNTIYF.

This chain links TRBV7-3 with TRBJ2-3; TRBD2 matches 10 bases. Germline trimming cut 4 bases from V and 4 bases from J; bases unmatched to any gene: 2. This CDR3 is 14 amino acids long. Germline V CDR1 and CDR2: SGHTA, FQGTGA. The CDR3 nucleotides are TGTGCCAGCAGCTCTAGCGGGAGCGCAGATACGCAGTATTTT. Translation: CASSSSGSADTQYF.

This chain joins TRBV6-1 and TRBJ2-7, with TRBD1 matching over 7 bases. The germline CDR1 and CDR2 sequences are MNHNS and SASEGT. The CDR3 has 14 residues. J was trimmed by 5 bases and V by 7 bases; bases with no gene match: 11. CDR3 protein: CASKRGGAENEQYF. The CDR3 DNA reads TGTGCCAGCAAGAGAGGGGGCGCGGAGAACGAGCAGTACTTC.

The chain recombines TRBV11-3 with TRBJ2-1; tentative D call: TRBD1 (5 bases). CDR1 is SGHNT and CDR2 is YENEEA in the germline V gene. V dropped 3 bases and J dropped 8 bases, with 20 bases sitting between them. CDR3 length equals 16 residues. The CDR3 coding sequence is TGTGCCAGCAGCTTCGCATTTGGGGCGGACGTCGATGAGCAGTTCTTC. Protein sequence: CASSFAFGADVDEQFF.

This chain uses TRBV29-1 with TRBJ2-4; 10 nucleotides agree with TRBD2. The J segment lost 0 bases and the V segment lost 2 bases, leaving 1 base of the junction unmatched. The CDR3 is made up of 15 amino acids. Germline V gene sequence: CDR1 SQVTM, CDR2 ANQGSEA. CDR3 region: CSVERLAGAKNIQYF. CDR3 bases: TGCAGCGTTGAACGACTAGCGGGAGCCAAAAACATTCAGTACTTC.

V gene TRBV5-1 combines with J gene TRBJ2-1; possible D gene TRBD1, 6 bases. This CDR3 spans 13 amino acids. Germline assignment: CDR1 SGHRS and CDR2 YFSETQ. V lost 4 bases to trimming and J lost 10 bases, with 15 bases between them. The CDR3 bases are TGCGCCAGCAGCGATCAACAGGGCGGGGAGCAGTTCTTC. Protein sequence: CASSDQQGGEQFF. The full variable domain, completed using reference TRBV5-1 and TRBJ2-1, is KAGVTQTPRYLIKTRGQQVTLSCSPISGHRSVSWYQQTPGQGLQFLFEYFSETQRNKGNFPGRFSGRQFSNSRSEMNVSTLELGDSALYLCASSDQQGGEQFFGPGTRLTVL.

This chain joins TRBV29-1 and TRBJ1-1; no definite D call. Trimming took off 4 bases at V and 0 bases at J, with 9 bases between the two ends. Germline V CDR1 and CDR2: SQVTM, ANQGSEA. CDR3 size: 13 residues. CDR3 coding DNA: TGCAGCGTTGGTGGCAGTCTGAACACTGAAGCTTTCTTT. Translated, it gives CSVGGSLNTEAFF.

V is TRBV6-1 and J is TRBJ2-1; D remains ambiguous. The germline V gene encodes CDR1 MNHNS and CDR2 SASEGT. V lost 1 base, J lost 9 bases, and 13 bases lay in between. There are 14 residues in the CDR3. For the CDR3, the DNA is TGTGCCAGCAGTGAAGTCCCTAGGGTGGGTGAGCAGTTCTTC. As protein: CASSEVPRVGEQFF.

The V and J genes are TRBV6-6 and TRBJ2-7; perhaps TRBD1 as D (6 bases). This CDR3 comprises 14 residues. V lost 5 bases and J lost 4, with 15 bases in between. Germline-derived CDR1 and CDR2 are MNHNY and SVGAGI (reference sequence). CDR3 residues: CASSRGQLPYEQYF. DNA for the CDR3: TGTGCCAGCAGTAGAGGACAGTTACCTTACGAGCAGTACTTC.

The table lists this clone with a few counts. V and J are TRBV7-8 and TRBJ2-7; D is undetermined. Germline loops: CDR1 SGHVS, CDR2 FQNEAQ. The V end was cut by 2 bases, the J end by 6 bases, with 5 bases between. The CDR3 runs to 11 residues. CDR3 DNA sequence: TGTGCCAGCAGCTTATCGGCCGAGCAGTACTTC. Its translation is CASSLSAEQYF.

This clone was counted between two and nine times. One end of the junction does not line up with germline, which may come from a read error. This chain uses TRBV7-7 with TRBJ1-1; unclear D gene. Germline-derived CDR1 and CDR2 are SSHAT and FNYEAQ (reference sequence). The CDR3 is 13 amino acids. CDR3 sequence (DNA): TGTGCTAGCAGCTTTTCACCGAACACTGAAGCTTTCTTT. Protein sequence: CASSFSPNTEAFF.

By sample share, this clone is medium-sized. The CDR3: CASSEGSIDDQPQHF. DNA of the CDR3: TGTGCCAGCAGTGAGGGAAGTATTGACGATCAGCCCCAGCATTTT. This chain uses TRBV6-1 with TRBJ1-5; D is uncertain. Trimming stripped 3 bases from V and 5 bases from J, with 14 bases between. CDR1 MNHNS and CDR2 SASEGT come from the germline V gene. This CDR3 is built from 15 residues.

V is TRBV6-6 and J is TRBJ1-4, with 7 nucleotides matching TRBD1. V dropped 0 bases and J dropped 8; count of bases not matched to a gene: 6. Germline V gene data show CDR1 as MNHNY and CDR2 as SVGAGI (reference sequence). The CDR3 has 15 amino acids. In nucleotides, the CDR3 is TGTGCCAGCAGTTACTCGGGGACAGCAAGGGAAAAACTGTTTTTT. It is translated as CASSYSGTAREKLFF.

The chain recombines TRBV6-5 with TRBJ2-2; no firm D call. V lost 8 bases, J lost 4 bases, and 5 bases lay in between. This CDR3 is built from 11 residues. Germline V gene data show CDR1 as MNHEY and CDR2 as SVGAGI. The CDR3, as DNA: TGTGCCAGCGGGCTCACCGGGGAGCTGTTTTTT. This sequence encodes CASGLTGELFF.

This clone turned up a few times. This rearrangement joins TRBV4-2 to TRBJ2-1, with D perhaps matching TRBD2 (5 bases). Germline values: CDR1 LGHNA, CDR2 YNFKEQ. The CDR3 runs 16 residues. Trimming removed 0 bases at V and 2 bases at J, with 11 bases between. Here the CDR3 DNA reads TGTGCCAGCAGCCAAGACCCCAGCGGTACCTACAATGAGCAGTTCTTC. It translates to CASSQDPSGTYNEQFF.

For this clone: The same CDR3 is also encoded by other DNA sequences in this sample. The chain recombines TRBV29-1 with TRBJ2-1, with D possibly being TRBD1 or TRBD2 (5 bases each). CDR3 size: 10 residues. Trimming left V 4 bases short and J 8 bases short, with 6 bases between. The germline gives CDR1 SQVTM, CDR2 ANQGSEA. As DNA, the CDR3 is TGCAGCGTTGGGGGGTATGAGCAGTTCTTC. Translated, it gives CSVGGYEQFF.

The CDR3 bases are TGTGCCAGTAGCCCGGACAGGGACAGGGAGACCCAGTACTTC. This sequence encodes CASSPDRDRETQYF. The rearrangement uses TRBV19 and TRBJ2-5; 8 bases align to TRBD1. V lost 6 bases and J lost 5; bases outside the gene matches: 8. The CDR3 totals 14 residues. Germline loops: CDR1 LNHDA, CDR2 SQIVND (reference sequence). The variable domain in full, completed from reference TRBV19 and TRBJ2-5, reads DGGITQSPKYLFRKEGQNVTLSCEQNLNHDAMYWYRQDPGQGLRLIYYSQIVNDFQKGDIAEGYSVSREKKESFPLTVTSAQKNPTAFYLCASSPDRDRETQYFGPGTRLLVL.

The rearrangement links TRBV14 to TRBJ2-3; D assignment may be TRBD1 or TRBD2 (5 bases each). The CDR3 runs 13 residues. V was trimmed by 6 bases and J by 14 bases, leaving 21 bases between them. Per the germline V gene, CDR1 is SGHDN and CDR2 is FVKESK. The CDR3 reads CASSIARASLAYF. The CDR3 DNA is TGTGCCAGCAGTATCGCCAGGGCTAGCTTAGCGTATTTT.

The rearrangement links TRBV9 to TRBJ2-7; tentative D call: TRBD1 (5 bases). V gave up 2 bases and J gave up 2 bases, with 11 bases separating them. This CDR3 comprises 14 residues. Germline V gene sequence: CDR1 SGDLS, CDR2 YYNGEE. The CDR3 here is CASSVTTAPYEQYF. In nucleotides, the CDR3 is TGTGCCAGCAGCGTTACGACAGCACCCTACGAGCAGTACTTC.

This sequence joins TRBV7-2 and TRBJ2-7; no clear D gene. CDR3 length: 13 amino acids. V lost 0 bases, J lost 4 bases, and 7 bases lay in between. CDR1 and CDR2 (germline): SGHTA, FQGNSA. For the CDR3, the DNA is TGTGCCAGCAGCTTAGCGGAACGGTACGAGCAGTACTTC. Its protein product is CASSLAERYEQYF.